This TCR beta chain was found in a study of T cell repertoires in cytomegalovirus infection. Looked up from germline, CDR1 is MDHEN and CDR2 is SYDVKM. The CDR3 runs to 15 residues. Deletions cut 3 bases from V and 7 bases from J, with 19 bases between. TCRdb re-analysed the reads in MiXCR, keeping a single row per CDR3 protein. The sample records under 300,000 distinct CDR3 sequences, approximately 13% being singletons. Study conclusions and caveats: HLA-C-restricted CMV clonotypes gave the most frequent clonotype in two of eight donors. Frequencies of public TCR beta families were cumulated, and this identified carriers of CMV plus the relevant HLA.

This clonotype was detected ten times or more. Its specificity is unknown. The J gene is TRBJ2-7, the V gene TRBV28; D call uncertain. This TCR was recovered from a human donor in good health (CMV status not recorded). Some clones in this sample may be carry-over from other donors' samples. The sequencing input was PBMCs. Here the CDR3 reads CASSFSTRLRVEQYF. The CDR3 DNA is TGTGCCAGCAGTTTCTCAACGAGACTTAGGGTGGAGCAGTACTTC.